The 27 T cell receptor beta chains presented below share a single source sample, sequenced in a study of T cell responses to AZD1222 COVID-19 vaccine. Clones were sequenced by immunoSEQ multiplex PCR, and TCRdb holds only the in-frame ones, with some missing. Among 65,000 or so clones listed, about 83% were seen once. Source: peripheral blood, taken on day 0 of AZD1222 vaccination. Every receptor here comes from an adult in good health.

The chain employs TRBV30 and TRBJ1-1; 9 positions agree with TRBD1. CDR1 GTSNPN and CDR2 SVGIG come from the germline V gene (reference sequence). With V trimmed by 3 bases and J by 1 base, 6 bases remained unmatched. CDR3 size: 15 residues. CDR3 sequence reads: CAWREQGAGNTEAFF. Here the CDR3 DNA reads TGTGCCTGGAGGGAACAGGGGGCGGGGAACACTGAAGCTTTCTTT.

V gene TRBV2 combines with J gene TRBJ1-3, with 8 nucleotides matching TRBD1. Looked up from germline, CDR1 is SNHLY and CDR2 is FYNNEI. The CDR3 is 14 residues long. The V gene end was trimmed by 8 bases and the J gene end by 4 bases; junction bases not matched to a gene: 7. The CDR3 sequence: CASDQGAPGNTIYF. The CDR3 DNA reads as TGTGCCAGCGATCAGGGGGCGCCGGGAAACACCATATATTTT.

V usage is TRBV5-1 and J usage is TRBJ2-5, with unresolved D. The CDR3 spans 15 residues. Germline CDR1 and CDR2: SGHRS and YFSETQ. Trimming stripped 0 bases from V and 5 bases from J, with 14 bases between. CDR3 residues: CASSLVSASWETQYF. CDR3 in DNA: TGCGCCAGCAGCTTGGTTTCCGCTTCTTGGGAGACCCAGTACTTC. The variable domain in full, completed from reference TRBV5-1 and TRBJ2-5, reads KAGVTQTPRYLIKTRGQQVTLSCSPISGHRSVSWYQQTPGQGLQFLFEYFSETQRNKGNFPGRFSGRQFSNSRSEMNVSTLELGDSALYLCASSLVSASWETQYFGPGTRLLVL.

This clone appeared a few times. The rearrangement joins TRBV27 to TRBJ1-6; 8 bases agree with TRBD1. There are 14 residues in the CDR3. CDR1 is MNHEY and CDR2 is SMNVEV in the germline V gene (reference sequence). J lost 10 bases, V lost 5 bases, and 7 bases had no gene match. The CDR3 spells CASSDRGIGSPLHF. Here the CDR3 DNA reads TGTGCCAGCAGTGACAGGGGTATCGGCTCACCCCTCCACTTT.

V and J are TRBV10-2 and TRBJ2-5; tentative D call: TRBD2 (5 bases). Trimming stripped 10 bases from V and 5 bases from J, with 17 bases between. Per the germline V gene, CDR1 is WSHSY and CDR2 is SAAADI. The length of the CDR3 is 13 residues. CDR3: CAISLGGVETQYF. CDR3 in DNA: TGCGCCATTTCGCTCGGAGGCGTGGAGACCCAGTACTTC.

This clone has a single count. This chain connects TRBV28 to TRBJ2-4; 9 bases match TRBD2. V shed 2 bases, J shed 0 bases, and the junction held 2 bases outside the gene matches. Germline V lookup: CDR1 MDHEN, CDR2 SYDVKM. The CDR3 is 16 residues long. CDR3 region: CASSLAGGVAKNIQYF. CDR3 bases: TGTGCCAGCAGTTTAGCGGGGGGGGTAGCCAAAAACATTCAGTACTTC.

V is TRBV6-2 or TRBV6-3 and J is TRBJ2-3; D is unresolved. Trimming cost V 4 bases and J 6 bases, with 11 bases left between them. This CDR3 region has 13 residues. CDR1 is MNHEY, CDR2 SVGEGT, per germline. CDR3 nucleotide sequence: TGTGCCAGCAGTTCGGGTCTCCCCGATACGCAGTATTTT. Its protein is CASSSGLPDTQYF.

The V call is TRBV2, the J call TRBJ1-6; no clear D gene. CDR1 SNHLY and CDR2 FYNNEI come from the germline V gene. The length of the CDR3 is 13 residues. Trimming left V 3 bases short and J 10 bases short, with 10 bases between. CDR3 coding DNA: TGTGCCAGCAGTGACCCGACGGCGTCACCCCTCCACTTT. As protein: CASSDPTASPLHF.

This clone was found once. The CDR3 loop is CASSAGTRAVNTEAFF. The CDR3 nucleotides are TGTGCCAGCAGCGCTGGGACAAGGGCCGTAAACACTGAAGCTTTCTTT. This chain joins TRBV9 and TRBJ1-1, with D perhaps matching TRBD1 (6 bases). Per germline, CDR1 SGDLS and CDR2 YYNGEE. The V end lost 3 bases, the J end lost 2 bases, and 17 bases lay between the germline ends. The CDR3 has 16 amino acids.

CDR3 protein: CAWRVAMNTEAFF. The CDR3 region has the DNA TGTGCCTGGAGAGTTGCTATGAACACTGAAGCTTTCTTT. The chain links TRBV30 to TRBJ1-1; D not resolved. The CDR3 loop spans 13 amino acids. Trimming stripped 3 bases from V and 0 bases from J, with 8 bases between. The germline V gene encodes CDR1 GTSNPN and CDR2 SVGIG (reference sequence).

This sequence joins TRBV2 and TRBJ1-1; D not resolved. Trimming shortened V by 10 bases and J by 5 bases, and 11 bases separated the two germline ends. The CDR3 consists of 11 residues. CDR1 is SNHLY and CDR2 is FYNNEI in the germline V gene. CDR3 nucleotides: TGTGCCACCGTTGGGGTGACTGAAGCTTTCTTT. Translating it yields CATVGVTEAFF.

V and J are TRBV19 and TRBJ1-1; D gene unclear. Trimming cost V 5 bases and J 0 bases, with 7 bases left between them. CDR1 and CDR2 (germline): LNHDA, SQIVND (reference sequence). CDR3 length: 13 amino acids. This CDR3 reads CASSATVNTEAFF. The DNA of the CDR3 is TGTGCCAGTAGTGCGACGGTGAACACTGAAGCTTTCTTT.

This chain uses TRBV4-3 with TRBJ1-1; 8 bases match TRBD1. The CDR3 is 14 amino acids. Losses at the gene ends were 4 bases for V and 1 base for J; bases not matched to a gene: 2. The germline gives CDR1 LGHNA, CDR2 YSLEER. CDR3 loop: CASSPDRGNTEAFF. The CDR3 nucleotides read TGCGCCAGCAGCCCCGACAGGGGGAACACTGAAGCTTTCTTT.

V usage is TRBV14 and J usage is TRBJ1-3; tentative D call: TRBD1 (6 bases). The V end was cut by 3 bases, the J end by 1 base, with 13 bases between. The CDR3 is made up of 16 amino acids. CDR1 SGHDN and CDR2 FVKESK come from the germline V gene. The CDR3 here is CASSHLGTSSGNTIYF. The CDR3 nucleotides are TGTGCCAGCAGCCACTTAGGGACAAGTTCTGGAAACACCATATATTTT.

This clone appeared a single time. The chain recombines TRBV7-9 with TRBJ2-2, with D tentatively TRBD1 (6 bases). Germline values: CDR1 SEHNR, CDR2 FQNEAQ (reference sequence). The CDR3 loop spans 15 amino acids. V lost 4 bases and J 0 bases, leaving 9 bases between the germline ends. DNA of the CDR3: TGTGCCAGCAGCTCGGGACATACGAACACCGGGGAGCTGTTTTTT. Translation gives CASSSGHTNTGELFF.

This clone was seen a few times. V gene TRBV27 combines with J gene TRBJ1-6, with D maybe TRBD1 (5 bases). V dropped 0 bases and J dropped 0 bases, with 12 bases sitting between them. The CDR3 length is 18 residues. The V gene's germline CDR1 is MNHEY and CDR2 SMNVEV (reference sequence). CDR3 in amino acids: CASSLSIPGSSYNSPLHF. DNA of the CDR3: TGTGCCAGCAGTTTATCGATACCAGGGAGCTCCTATAATTCACCCCTCCACTTT.

The CDR3 loop reads CASTQSRAADTQYF. The CDR3, as DNA: TGTGCCAGCACCCAGTCCCGGGCGGCAGATACGCAGTATTTT. The chain combines TRBV3-1 (or the pseudogene TRBV3-2) with TRBJ2-3, with D unresolved. Germline V lookup: CDR1 LGHDT, CDR2 YNNKEL (reference sequence). The germline V and J ends were trimmed by 7 bases and 4 bases, with 15 bases remaining between them. The CDR3 extends over 14 amino acids.

The CDR3 nucleotides are TGTGCCAGCAGCTTAGCGTACGGGGGCCGGGAGACCCAGTACTTC. The encoded protein is CASSLAYGGRETQYF. V and J are TRBV7-2 and TRBJ2-5, with D perhaps being TRBD1 or TRBD2 (6 bases each). CDR3 length: 15 residues. Trimming pared 0 bases from V and 5 bases from J, leaving 13 bases between. The germline CDR1 and CDR2 sequences are SGHTA and FQGNSA.

V usage is TRBV5-1 and J usage is TRBJ2-6; possible D gene TRBD2, 5 bases. This CDR3 has 15 residues. Germline V gene data show CDR1 as SGHRS and CDR2 as YFSETQ. V lost 2 bases, J lost 1 base, and 7 bases lay in between. Here the CDR3 reads CASSLRESGANVLTF. CDR3 in DNA: TGCGCCAGCAGCTTAAGGGAGTCTGGGGCCAACGTCCTGACTTTC. Supplemented by reference TRBV5-1 and TRBJ2-6, the full variable domain reads KAGVTQTPRYLIKTRGQQVTLSCSPISGHRSVSWYQQTPGQGLQFLFEYFSETQRNKGNFPGRFSGRQFSNSRSEMNVSTLELGDSALYLCASSLRESGANVLTFGAGSRLTVL.

The chain combines TRBV6-6 with TRBJ1-1; D unresolved. The CDR3 runs 15 residues. The germline CDR1 and CDR2 sequences are MNHNY and SVGAGI (reference sequence). Trimming pared 7 bases from V and 4 bases from J, leaving 19 bases between. Here the CDR3 reads CASTPSAQLSTEAFF. DNA of the CDR3: TGTGCCAGCACTCCTTCAGCGCAGCTCAGCACTGAAGCTTTCTTT.

J is TRBJ1-1 and V is TRBV3-1 (or the pseudogene TRBV3-2); maybe TRBD1 (6 bases). Trimming removed 3 bases from V and 10 bases from J, with 18 bases in between. The CDR3 is made up of 14 amino acids. Germline V gene data show CDR1 as LGHDT and CDR2 as YNNKEL (reference sequence). In DNA, the CDR3 is TGTGCCAGCAGCCACCCCGACGGGGGGCGGCGAGCTTTCTTT. As protein: CASSHPDGGRRAFF.

The chain recombines TRBV5-1 with TRBJ1-6; maybe TRBD1 (5 bases). This CDR3 is 14 amino acids long. Trimming stripped 7 bases from V and 8 bases from J, with 16 bases between. Germline V gene lookup returns CDR1 SGHRS and CDR2 YFSETQ. The CDR3 coding sequence is TGCGCCAGCGGAACCGGGACGGAATATTCACCCCTCCACTTT. This translates into CASGTGTEYSPLHF.

The genes are TRBV2 and TRBJ2-1, with TRBD2 matching over 9 bases. The CDR3 runs 16 residues. The V and J ends lost 7 bases and 4 bases, in that order; junction bases with no gene match: 11. The germline gives CDR1 SNHLY, CDR2 FYNNEI. The CDR3: CASKPLGAGGYNEQFF. Here the CDR3 DNA reads TGTGCCAGCAAGCCTTTAGGCGCGGGGGGGTACAATGAGCAGTTCTTC.

The V gene is TRBV7-9, the J gene TRBJ2-2; no definite D call. From germline, CDR1 is SEHNR and CDR2 FQNEAQ (reference sequence). V lost 3 bases and J lost 8, with 4 bases in between. The CDR3 spans 11 residues. The DNA for the CDR3 is TGTGCCAGCAGCTTCGTGGGGGAGCTGTTTTTT. It specifies CASSFVGELFF.

The rearrangement uses TRBV19 and TRBJ2-7; TRBD1 matches 8 bases. After removal of 3 bases from V and 0 bases from J, the junction contained 4 bases not matched to a gene. The length of the CDR3 is 15 residues. Looked up from germline, CDR1 is LNHDA and CDR2 is SQIVND (reference sequence). The CDR3 bases are TGTGCCAGTAGTATCGCGGGACAGGACTCCTACGAGCAGTACTTC. Its translation is CASSIAGQDSYEQYF.

The J gene is TRBJ2-7, the V gene TRBV5-6; 9 positions match TRBD1. V shed 5 bases, J shed 1 base, and the junction held 7 bases outside the gene matches. This CDR3 has 15 amino acids. From germline, CDR1 is SGHDT and CDR2 YYEEEE. The CDR3, as DNA: TGTGCCAGCAGATTCAGGGGGACAGGGTCCTACGAGCAGTACTTC. This encodes CASRFRGTGSYEQYF.

This clone was seen only once. The rearrangement joins TRBV4-1 to TRBJ1-5; D is ambiguous. The CDR3 runs to 15 residues. Trimming took 1 base from V and 3 from J, leaving 10 bases between them. Germline CDR1 and CDR2: MGHRA and YSYEKL. The CDR3 protein is CASSQGQLTNQPQHF. The CDR3 DNA follows: TGCGCCAGCAGCCAAGGGCAGCTTACCAATCAGCCCCAGCATTTT.